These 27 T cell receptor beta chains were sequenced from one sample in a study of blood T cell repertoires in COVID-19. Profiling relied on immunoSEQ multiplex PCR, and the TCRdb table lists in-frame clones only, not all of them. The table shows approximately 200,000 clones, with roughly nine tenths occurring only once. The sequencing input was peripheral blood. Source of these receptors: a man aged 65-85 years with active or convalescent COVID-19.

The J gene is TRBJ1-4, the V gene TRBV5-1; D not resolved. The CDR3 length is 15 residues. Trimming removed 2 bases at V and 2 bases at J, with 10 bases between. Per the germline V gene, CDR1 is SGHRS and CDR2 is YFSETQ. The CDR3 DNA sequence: TGCGCCAGCAGCTTCGGTTACGGGACTAATGAAAAACTGTTTTTT. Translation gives CASSFGYGTNEKLFF.

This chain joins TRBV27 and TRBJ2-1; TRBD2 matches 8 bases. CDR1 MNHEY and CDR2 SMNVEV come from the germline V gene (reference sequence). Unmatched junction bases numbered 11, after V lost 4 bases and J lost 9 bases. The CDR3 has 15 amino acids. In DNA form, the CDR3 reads TGTGCCAGCAGTTCCCTAGGGGCCGGGAGGGTTGAGCAGTTCTTC. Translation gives CASSSLGAGRVEQFF.

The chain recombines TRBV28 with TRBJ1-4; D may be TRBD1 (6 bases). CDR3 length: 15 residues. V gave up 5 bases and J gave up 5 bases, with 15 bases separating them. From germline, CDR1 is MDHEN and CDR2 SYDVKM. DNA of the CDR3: TGTGCCAGCAGTCCCCAGGACAGAGAGAATGAAAAACTGTTTTTT. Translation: CASSPQDRENEKLFF.

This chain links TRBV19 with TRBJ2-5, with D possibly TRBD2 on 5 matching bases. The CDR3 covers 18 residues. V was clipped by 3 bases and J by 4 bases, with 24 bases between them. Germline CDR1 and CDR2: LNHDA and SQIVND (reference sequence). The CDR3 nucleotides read TGTGCCAGTAGTATCGGAACTAGTGGAGGTGTCTATGTAGAGACCCAGTACTTC. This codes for CASSIGTSGGVYVETQYF.

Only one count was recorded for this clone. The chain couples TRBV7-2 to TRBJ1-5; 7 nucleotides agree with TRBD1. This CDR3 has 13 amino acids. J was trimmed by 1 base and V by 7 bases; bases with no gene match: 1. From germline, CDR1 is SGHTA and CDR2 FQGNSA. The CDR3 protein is CASKGQSNQPQHF. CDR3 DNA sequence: TGTGCCAGCAAGGGACAGAGCAATCAGCCCCAGCATTTT. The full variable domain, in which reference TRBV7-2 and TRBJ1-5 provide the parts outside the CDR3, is GAGVSQSPSNKVTEKGKDVELRCDPISGHTALYWYRQSLGQGLEFLIYFQGNSAPDKSGLPSDRFSAERTGGSVSTLTIQRTQQEDSAVYLCASKGQSNQPQHFGDGTRLSIL.

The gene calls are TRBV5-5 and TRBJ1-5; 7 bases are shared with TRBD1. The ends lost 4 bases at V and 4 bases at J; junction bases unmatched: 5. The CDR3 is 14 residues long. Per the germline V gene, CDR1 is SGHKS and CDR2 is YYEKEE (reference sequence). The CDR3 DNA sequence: TGTGCCAGCAGCCTGACAGGGTCTAATCAGCCCCAGCATTTT. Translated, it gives CASSLTGSNQPQHF. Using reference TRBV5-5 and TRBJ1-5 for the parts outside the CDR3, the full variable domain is DAGVTQSPTHLIKTRGQQVTLRCSPISGHKSVSWYQQVLGQGPQFIFQYYEKEERGRGNFPDRFSARQFPNYSSELNVNALLLGDSALYLCASSLTGSNQPQHFGDGTRLSIL.

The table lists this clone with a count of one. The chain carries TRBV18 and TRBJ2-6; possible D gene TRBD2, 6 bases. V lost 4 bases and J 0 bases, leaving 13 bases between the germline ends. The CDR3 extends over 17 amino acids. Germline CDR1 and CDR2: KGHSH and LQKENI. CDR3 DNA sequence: TGTGCCAGCTCACGGCAGGGAGGAGCCTCTGGGGCCAACGTCCTGACTTTC. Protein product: CASSRQGGASGANVLTF.

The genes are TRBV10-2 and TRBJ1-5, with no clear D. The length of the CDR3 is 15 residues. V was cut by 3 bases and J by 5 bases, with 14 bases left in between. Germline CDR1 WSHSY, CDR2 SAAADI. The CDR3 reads CASSDSGAGYQPQHF. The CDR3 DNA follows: TGCGCCAGCAGTGACTCGGGTGCGGGCTATCAGCCCCAGCATTTT.

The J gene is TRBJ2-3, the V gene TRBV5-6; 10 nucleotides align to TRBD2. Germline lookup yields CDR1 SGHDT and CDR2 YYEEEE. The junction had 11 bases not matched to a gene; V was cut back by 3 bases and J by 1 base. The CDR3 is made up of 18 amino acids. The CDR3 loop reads CASSSPGLATGGTDTQYF. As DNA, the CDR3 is TGTGCCAGCAGCTCACCGGGACTAGCGACCGGGGGCACAGATACGCAGTATTTT. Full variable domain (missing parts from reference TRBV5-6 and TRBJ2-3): DAGVTQSPTHLIKTRGQQVTLRCSPKSGHDTVSWYQQALGQGPQFIFQYYEEEERQRGNFPDRFSGHQFPNYSSELNVNALLLGDSALYLCASSSPGLATGGTDTQYFGPGTRLTVL.

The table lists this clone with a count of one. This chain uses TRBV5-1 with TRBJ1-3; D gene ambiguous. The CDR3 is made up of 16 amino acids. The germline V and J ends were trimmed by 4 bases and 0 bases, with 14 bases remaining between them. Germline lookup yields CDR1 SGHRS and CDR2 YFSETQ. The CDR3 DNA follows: TGCGCCAGCAGCCGGGGTGACGGAAACTCTGGAAACACCATATATTTT. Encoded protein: CASSRGDGNSGNTIYF.

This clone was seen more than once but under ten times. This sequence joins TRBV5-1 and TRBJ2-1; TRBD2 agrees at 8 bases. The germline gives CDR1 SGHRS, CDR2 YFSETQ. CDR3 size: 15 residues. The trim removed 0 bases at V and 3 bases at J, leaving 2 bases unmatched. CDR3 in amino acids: CASSLDLAGYNEQFF. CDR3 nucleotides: TGCGCCAGCAGCTTGGACCTAGCGGGCTACAATGAGCAGTTCTTC.

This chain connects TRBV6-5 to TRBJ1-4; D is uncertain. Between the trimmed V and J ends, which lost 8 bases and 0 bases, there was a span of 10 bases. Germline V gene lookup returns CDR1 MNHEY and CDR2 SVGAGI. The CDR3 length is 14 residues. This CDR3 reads CASGLIATNEKLFF. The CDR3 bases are TGTGCCAGCGGGCTGATAGCAACTAATGAAAAACTGTTTTTT.

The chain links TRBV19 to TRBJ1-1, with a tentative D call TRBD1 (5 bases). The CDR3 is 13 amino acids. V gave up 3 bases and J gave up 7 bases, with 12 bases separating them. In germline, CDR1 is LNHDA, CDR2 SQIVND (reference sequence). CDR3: CASSISGGNEAFF. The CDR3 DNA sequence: TGTGCCAGTAGTATTTCCGGGGGGAATGAAGCTTTCTTT.

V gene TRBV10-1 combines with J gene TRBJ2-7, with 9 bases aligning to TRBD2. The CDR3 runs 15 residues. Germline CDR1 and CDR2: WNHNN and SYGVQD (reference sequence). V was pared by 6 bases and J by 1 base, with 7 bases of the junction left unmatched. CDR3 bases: TGCGCCAGCAGCCCGGGTAGCGGGGGTTCCTACGAGCAGTACTTC. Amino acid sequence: CASSPGSGGSYEQYF.

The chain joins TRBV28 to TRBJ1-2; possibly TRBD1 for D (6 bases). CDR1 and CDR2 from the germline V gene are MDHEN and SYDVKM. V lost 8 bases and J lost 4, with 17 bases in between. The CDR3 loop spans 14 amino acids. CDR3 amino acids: CASQTGWKFYGYTF. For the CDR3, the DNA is TGTGCCAGCCAAACAGGGTGGAAATTCTATGGCTACACCTTC.

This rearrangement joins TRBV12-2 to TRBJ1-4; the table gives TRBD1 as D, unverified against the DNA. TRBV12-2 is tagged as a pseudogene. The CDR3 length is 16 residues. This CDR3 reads CASRWRQGAFGEKLFF. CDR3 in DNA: TGTGCAAGTCGCTGGCGACAGGGGGCTTTCGGTGAAAAACTGTTTTTT.

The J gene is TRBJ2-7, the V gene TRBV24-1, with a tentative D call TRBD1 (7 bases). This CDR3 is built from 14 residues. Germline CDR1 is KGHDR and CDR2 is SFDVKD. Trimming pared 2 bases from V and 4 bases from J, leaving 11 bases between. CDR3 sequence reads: CATSDSGGRYEQYF. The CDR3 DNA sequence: TGTGCCACCAGTGATTCAGGGGGGAGGTACGAGCAGTACTTC.

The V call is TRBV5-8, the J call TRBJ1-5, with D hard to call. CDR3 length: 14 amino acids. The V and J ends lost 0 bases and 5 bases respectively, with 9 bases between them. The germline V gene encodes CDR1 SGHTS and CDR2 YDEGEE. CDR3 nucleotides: TGTGCCAGCAGCTTGGTGGTGGGCTATCAGCCCCAGCATTTT. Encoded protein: CASSLVVGYQPQHF.

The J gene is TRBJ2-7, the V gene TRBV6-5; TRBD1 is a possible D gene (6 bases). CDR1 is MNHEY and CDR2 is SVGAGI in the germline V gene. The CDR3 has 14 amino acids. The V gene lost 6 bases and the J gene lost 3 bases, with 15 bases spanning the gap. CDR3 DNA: TGTGCCAGCAGCCAAGCCCGGGACAACTACGAGCAGTACTTC. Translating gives CASSQARDNYEQYF.

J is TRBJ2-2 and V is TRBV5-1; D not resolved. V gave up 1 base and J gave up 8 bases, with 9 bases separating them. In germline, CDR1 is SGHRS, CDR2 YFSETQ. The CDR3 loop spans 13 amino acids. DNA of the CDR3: TGCGCCAGCAGCTTGCGCTCTACGGGGGAGCTGTTTTTT. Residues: CASSLRSTGELFF.

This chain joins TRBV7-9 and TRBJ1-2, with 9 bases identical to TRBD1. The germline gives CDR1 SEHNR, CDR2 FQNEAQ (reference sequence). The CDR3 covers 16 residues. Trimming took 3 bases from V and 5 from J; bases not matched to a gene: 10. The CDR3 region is CASSFGKDRGWYGYTF. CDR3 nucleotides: TGTGCCAGCAGCTTCGGAAAGGACAGGGGATGGTATGGCTACACCTTC.

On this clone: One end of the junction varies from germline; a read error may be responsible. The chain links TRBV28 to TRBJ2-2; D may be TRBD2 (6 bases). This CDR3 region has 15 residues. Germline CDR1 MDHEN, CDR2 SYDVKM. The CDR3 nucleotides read TGTACCAGCAGTTTAGGCGGGGCGAACACCGGGGAGCTGTTTTTT. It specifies CTSSLGGANTGELFF. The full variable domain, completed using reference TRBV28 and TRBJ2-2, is DVKVTQSSRYLVKRTGEKVFLECVQDMDHENMFWYRQDPGLGLRLIYFSYDVKMKEKGDIPEGYSVSREKKERFSLILESASTNQTSMYLCTSSLGGANTGELFFGEGSRLTVL.

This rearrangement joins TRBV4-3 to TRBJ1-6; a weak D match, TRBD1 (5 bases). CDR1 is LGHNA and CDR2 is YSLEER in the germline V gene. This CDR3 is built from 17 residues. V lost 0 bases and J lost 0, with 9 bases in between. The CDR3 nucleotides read TGCGCCAGCAGCCAAGATTTGGGGGGCTCCTATAATTCACCCCTCCACTTT. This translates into CASSQDLGGSYNSPLHF.

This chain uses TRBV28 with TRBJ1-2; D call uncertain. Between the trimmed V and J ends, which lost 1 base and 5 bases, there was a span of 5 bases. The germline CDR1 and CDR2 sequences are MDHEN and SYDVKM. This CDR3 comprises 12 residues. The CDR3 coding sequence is TGTGCCAGCAGTTTATCCCAGTATGGCTACACCTTC. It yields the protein CASSLSQYGYTF.

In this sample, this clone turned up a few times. CDR3 nucleotides: TGTGCCTGGAGTGTATCCTCAGGTCCCGATATTAATTCACCCCTCCACTTT. Translated, it gives CAWSVSSGPDINSPLHF. The gene calls are TRBV30 and TRBJ1-6; no definite D call. V lost 0 bases and J lost 6, with 18 bases in between. Germline CDR1 GTSNPN, CDR2 SVGIG (reference sequence). This CDR3 is 17 amino acids long.

CDR3 loop: CASRGGGETQYF. Here the CDR3 DNA reads TGTGCCAGCAGGGGGGGAGGAGAGACCCAGTACTTC. The chain couples TRBV2 to TRBJ2-5; TRBD2 might be the D (6 bases). Germline V gene data show CDR1 as SNHLY and CDR2 as FYNNEI. V was pared by 6 bases and J by 4 bases, with 9 bases between. CDR3 size: 12 residues.

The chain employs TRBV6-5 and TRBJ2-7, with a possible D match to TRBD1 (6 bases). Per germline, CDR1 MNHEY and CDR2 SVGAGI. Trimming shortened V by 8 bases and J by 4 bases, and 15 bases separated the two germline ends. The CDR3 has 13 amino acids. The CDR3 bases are TGTGCCAGCTCGGGCTACCAGGGGTACGAGCAGTACTTC. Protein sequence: CASSGYQGYEQYF.